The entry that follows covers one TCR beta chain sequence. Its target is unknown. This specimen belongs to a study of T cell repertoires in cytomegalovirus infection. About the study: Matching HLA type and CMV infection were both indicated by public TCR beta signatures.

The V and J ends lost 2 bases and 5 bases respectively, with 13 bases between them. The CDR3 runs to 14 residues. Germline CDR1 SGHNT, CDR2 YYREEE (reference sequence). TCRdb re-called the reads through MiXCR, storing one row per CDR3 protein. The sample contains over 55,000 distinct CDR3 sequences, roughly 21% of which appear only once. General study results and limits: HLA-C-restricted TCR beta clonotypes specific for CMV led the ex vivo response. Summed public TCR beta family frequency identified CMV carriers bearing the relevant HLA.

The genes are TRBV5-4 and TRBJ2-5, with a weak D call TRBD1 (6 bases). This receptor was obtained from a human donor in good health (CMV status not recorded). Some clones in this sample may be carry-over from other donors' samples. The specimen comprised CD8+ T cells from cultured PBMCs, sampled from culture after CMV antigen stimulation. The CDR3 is CASSFHRDVETQYF. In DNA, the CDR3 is TGTGCCAGCAGCTTCCACAGGGACGTTGAGACCCAGTACTTC. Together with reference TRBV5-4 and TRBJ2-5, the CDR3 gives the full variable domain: ETGVTQSPTHLIKTRGQQVTLRCSSQSGHNTVSWYQQALGQGPQFIFQYYREEENGRGNFPPRFSGLQFPNYSSELNVNALELDDSALYLCASSFHRDVETQYFGPGTRLLVL.